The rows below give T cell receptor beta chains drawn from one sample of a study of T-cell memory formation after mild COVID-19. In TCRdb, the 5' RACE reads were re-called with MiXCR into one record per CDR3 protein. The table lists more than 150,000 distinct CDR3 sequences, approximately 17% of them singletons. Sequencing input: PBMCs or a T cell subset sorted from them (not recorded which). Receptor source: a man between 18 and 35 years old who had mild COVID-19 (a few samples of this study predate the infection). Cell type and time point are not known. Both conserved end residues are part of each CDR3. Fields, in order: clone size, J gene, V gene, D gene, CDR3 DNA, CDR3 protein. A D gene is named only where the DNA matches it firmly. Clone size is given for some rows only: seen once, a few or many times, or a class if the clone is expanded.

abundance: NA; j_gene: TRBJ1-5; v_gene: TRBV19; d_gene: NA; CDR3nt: TGTGCCAGCGGTTATAGCAATCAGCCCCAGCATTTT; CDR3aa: CASGYSNQPQHF
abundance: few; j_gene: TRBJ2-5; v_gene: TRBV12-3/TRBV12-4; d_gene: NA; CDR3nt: TGTGCCAGCAGTTTAGTGATATTTACAGGGACGTCGCTTGAGACCCAGTACTTC; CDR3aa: CASSLVIFTGTSLETQYF
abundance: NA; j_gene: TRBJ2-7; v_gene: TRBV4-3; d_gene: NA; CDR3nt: TGCGCCAGCAGCCAAGAGGACCGCACGGGGCAGTACTTC; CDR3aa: CASSQEDRTGQYF
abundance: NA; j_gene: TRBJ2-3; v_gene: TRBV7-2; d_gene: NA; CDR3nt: TGTGCCAGCAGCTTAGAATACAGGGTAGCAGATACGCAGTATTTT; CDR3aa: CASSLEYRVADTQYF
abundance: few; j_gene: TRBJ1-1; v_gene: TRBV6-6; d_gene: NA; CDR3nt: TGTGCCAGCAGCGGACAGATGAACACTGAAGCTTTCTTT; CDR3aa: CASSGQMNTEAFF
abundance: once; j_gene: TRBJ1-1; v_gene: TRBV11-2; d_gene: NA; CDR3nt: TGTGCCAGCAGCTTAGGGGTTGTGTCTTTCTTT; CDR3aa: CASSLGVVSFF
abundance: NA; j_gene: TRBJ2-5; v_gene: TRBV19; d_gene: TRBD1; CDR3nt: TGTGCCAGTAGTACCGGGACAGGGAACAGGGAGACCCAGTACTTC; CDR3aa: CASSTGTGNRETQYF
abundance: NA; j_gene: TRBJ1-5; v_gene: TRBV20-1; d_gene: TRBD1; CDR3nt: TGCAGTGCTAGGGGGGACAGGCCGAATCAGCCCCAGCATTTT; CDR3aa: CSARGDRPNQPQHF
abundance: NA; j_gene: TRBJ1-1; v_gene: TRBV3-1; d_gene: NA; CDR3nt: TGTGCCAGCAGCCAAGGTTTCGACACTGAAGCTTTCTTT; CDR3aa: CASSQGFDTEAFF
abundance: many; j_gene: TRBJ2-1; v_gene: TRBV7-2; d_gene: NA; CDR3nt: TGTGCCAGCAGCTTATCCAGGGTGAAGCAGTTCTTC; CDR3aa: CASSLSRVKQFF
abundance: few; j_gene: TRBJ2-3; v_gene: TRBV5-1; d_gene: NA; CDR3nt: TGCGCCAGCAGCGAAAACACAGATACGCAGTATTTT; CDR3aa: CASSENTDTQYF
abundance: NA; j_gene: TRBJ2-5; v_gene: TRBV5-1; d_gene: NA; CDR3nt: TGCGCCAGCAGCTCATCAGCGGGCTCCGGGGGGCGAGAGACCCAGTACTTC; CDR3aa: CASSSSAGSGGRETQYF
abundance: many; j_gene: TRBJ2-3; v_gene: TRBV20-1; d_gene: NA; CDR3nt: TGCAGTGCTATTGGTGGCACAGATACGCAGTATTTT; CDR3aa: CSAIGGTDTQYF
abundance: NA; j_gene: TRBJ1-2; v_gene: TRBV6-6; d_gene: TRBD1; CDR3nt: TGTGCCAGCAGTTTTATGGGACAGGGAGACTATGGCTACACCTTC; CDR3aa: CASSFMGQGDYGYTF
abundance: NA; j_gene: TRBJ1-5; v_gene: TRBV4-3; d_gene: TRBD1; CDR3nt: TGCGCCAGCAGCCAAGACGGACAGGACAATCAGCCCCAGCATTTT; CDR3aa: CASSQDGQDNQPQHF
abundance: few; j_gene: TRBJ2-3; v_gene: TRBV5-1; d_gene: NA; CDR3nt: TGCGCCAGCACCCTGCCCCCAGCAGATACGCAGTATTTT; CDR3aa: CASTLPPADTQYF
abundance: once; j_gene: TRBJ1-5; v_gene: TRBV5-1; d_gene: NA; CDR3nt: TGCGCCAGCAGCTTGGATGGGGGGGCGAAGCCCCAGCATTTT; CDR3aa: CASSLDGGAKPQHF
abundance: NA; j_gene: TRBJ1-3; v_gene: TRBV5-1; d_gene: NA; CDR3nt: TGCGCCAGCAGCGCAAGACAGAGCTCTGGAAACACCATATATTTT; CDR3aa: CASSARQSSGNTIYF
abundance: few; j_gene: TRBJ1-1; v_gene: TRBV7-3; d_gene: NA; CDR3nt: TGTGCCAGCAGCTTCGGGTCCTGGGGCACTGAAGCTTTCTTT; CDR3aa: CASSFGSWGTEAFF
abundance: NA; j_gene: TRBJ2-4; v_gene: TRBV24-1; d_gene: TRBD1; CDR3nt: TGTGCCACCAGTGATCCAGGGGGCGCGGGGAACATTCAGTACTTC; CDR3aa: CATSDPGGAGNIQYF
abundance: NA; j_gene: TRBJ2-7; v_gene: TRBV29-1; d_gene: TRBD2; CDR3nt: TGCAGCGGGGGGAGGGGTTCCTACGAGCAGTACTTC; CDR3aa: CSGGRGSYEQYF
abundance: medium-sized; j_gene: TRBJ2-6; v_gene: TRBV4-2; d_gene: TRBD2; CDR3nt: TGTGCCAGCAGCAGTAGCGGGGGGGCCTCTGGGGCCAACGTCCTGACTTTC; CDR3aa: CASSSSGGASGANVLTF
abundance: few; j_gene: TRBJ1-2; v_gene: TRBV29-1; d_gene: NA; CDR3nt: TGCAGCGCATCCCCCAGTTTGAACGATGGAGGCTACACCTTC; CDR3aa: CSASPSLNDGGYTF
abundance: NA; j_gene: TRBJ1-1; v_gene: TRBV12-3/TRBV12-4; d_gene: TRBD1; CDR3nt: TGTGCCAGCAGTTTGTTCGGCAGGGGGCTTTTAGTGGGCACTGAAGCTTTCTTT; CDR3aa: CASSLFGRGLLVGTEAFF
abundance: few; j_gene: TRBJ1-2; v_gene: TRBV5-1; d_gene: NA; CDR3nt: TGCGCCAGCAGCTTTCCGGGGACGAATGGCTACACCTTC; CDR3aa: CASSFPGTNGYTF
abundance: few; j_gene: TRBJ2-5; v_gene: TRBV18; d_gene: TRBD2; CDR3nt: TGTGCCAGCTCACCGGACGTCAGCGGGGGGACAGAGACCCAGTACTTC; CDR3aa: CASSPDVSGGTETQYF
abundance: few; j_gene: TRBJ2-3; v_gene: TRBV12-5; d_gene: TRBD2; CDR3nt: TGTGCTAGTGGTTTGGTGGCAGCCGGGACTAGCGGCAGTGCAGATACGCAGTATTTT; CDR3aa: CASGLVAAGTSGSADTQYF
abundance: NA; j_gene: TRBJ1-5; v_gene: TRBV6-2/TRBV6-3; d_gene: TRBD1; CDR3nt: TGTGCCAGCAGAGGCCCGGGACAGGGGGCCCGATATAGCAATCAGCCCCAGCATTTT; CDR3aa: CASRGPGQGARYSNQPQHF
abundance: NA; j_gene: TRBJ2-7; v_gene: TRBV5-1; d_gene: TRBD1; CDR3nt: TGCGCCAGCAGCGGGGGACAGGGTGACGAGCAGTACTTC; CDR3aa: CASSGGQGDEQYF
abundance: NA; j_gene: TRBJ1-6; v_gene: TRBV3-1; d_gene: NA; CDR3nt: TGTGCCAGCAGCCATCGACATCGGGATAATTCACCCCTCCACTTT; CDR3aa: CASSHRHRDNSPLHF
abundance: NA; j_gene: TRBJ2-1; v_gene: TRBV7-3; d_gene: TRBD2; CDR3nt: TGTGCCAGCAGCTCCCCCTCGGGTGCTAGCGGGGGGGGCAGCTCCTACAATGAGCAGTTCTTC; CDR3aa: CASSSPSGASGGGSSYNEQFF
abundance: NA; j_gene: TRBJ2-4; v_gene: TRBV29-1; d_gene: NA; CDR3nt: TGCAGCGTTGTAGGGCAACCCTGGGGCATTCAGTACTTC; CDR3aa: CSVVGQPWGIQYF
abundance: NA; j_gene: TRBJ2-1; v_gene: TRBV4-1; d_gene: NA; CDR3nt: TGCGCCAGCAGCCGCCCCGACAGGAACAATGAGCAGTTCTTC; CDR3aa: CASSRPDRNNEQFF